This TCR beta chain comes out of a study of T cells in Graves' hyperthyroidism and ophthalmopathy. Broader study findings: Ophthalmopathy was told apart from stable hyperthyroidism by a 13 V-J model.

Researchers amplified the TCR beta CDR3 regions from RNA transcripts. The HTBI primer set served for first-round RT-PCR of the TCR CDR3. TCRdb fed the multiplex PCR reads into MiXCR, producing one record per CDR3 protein. The table shows about 510,000 distinct CDR3 sequences, with around 15% occurring only once. On this clonotype: Its antigen is not identified. One junction end disagrees with the germline gene, perhaps due to a read error.

Among the patients, aged 18 to 65, hyperthyroidism was newly diagnosed and had lasted under 2 months. CDR3 length: 15 residues. CDR1 is MDHEN, CDR2 SYDVKM, per germline. The receptor's source is a woman aged 40 to 55 with Graves' hyperthyroidism. V gene TRBV28 combines with J gene TRBJ1-5; D unclear. Sequenced material: blood. The CDR3 bases are TGTGCCAGCAGTTTATTTCCAGTCGGCAATCAGCTCCAGCATTTT. Translation: CASSLFPVGNQLQHF.